This T cell receptor (beta chain) was captured by sequencing in a study of Ad26.COV2.S vaccination and SARS-CoV-2 variants. About the study: Donor got 5x10^10 or 1x10^11 viral particles of Ad26.COV2.S.

Specified treatment: roughly 20 received Ad26.COV2.S at low or high dose, single or two shots; about five received placebo; per-sample allocation not given. The samples date from day 63 after the first vaccine or placebo injection. The study used a vaccine consisting of an Ad26 vector that expressed Wuhan-strain SARS-CoV-2 spike. Germline CDR1 is ENHRY and CDR2 is SYGVKD. The trim removed 3 bases at V and 3 bases at J, leaving 4 bases unmatched. This CDR3 contains 15 residues. Study findings and constraints: Among vaccine recipients, spike-specific TCR breadth exceeded that of placebo recipients. The TCR breadth and depth analyses may have understated or missed part of the total T cell responses.

Using immunoSEQ multiplex PCR, the repertoire was profiled, and TCRdb retains in-frame clones only, with some absent. The sample lists approximately 350,000 clones; 83% were seen once. Details on this clone: Antigen unknown.

The receptor was derived from a person aged 18-60 years who received the Ad26.COV2.S COVID-19 vaccine or a placebo. The starting material was peripheral blood, obtained in a trial of Ad26.COV2.S vaccine versus placebo. The chain combines TRBV10-3 with TRBJ2-7, with 11 bases identical to TRBD2. CDR3 in DNA: TGTGCCATCAGTGACGCTAGCGGGGGGTTCTACGAGCAGTACTTC. Translation gives CAISDASGGFYEQYF.